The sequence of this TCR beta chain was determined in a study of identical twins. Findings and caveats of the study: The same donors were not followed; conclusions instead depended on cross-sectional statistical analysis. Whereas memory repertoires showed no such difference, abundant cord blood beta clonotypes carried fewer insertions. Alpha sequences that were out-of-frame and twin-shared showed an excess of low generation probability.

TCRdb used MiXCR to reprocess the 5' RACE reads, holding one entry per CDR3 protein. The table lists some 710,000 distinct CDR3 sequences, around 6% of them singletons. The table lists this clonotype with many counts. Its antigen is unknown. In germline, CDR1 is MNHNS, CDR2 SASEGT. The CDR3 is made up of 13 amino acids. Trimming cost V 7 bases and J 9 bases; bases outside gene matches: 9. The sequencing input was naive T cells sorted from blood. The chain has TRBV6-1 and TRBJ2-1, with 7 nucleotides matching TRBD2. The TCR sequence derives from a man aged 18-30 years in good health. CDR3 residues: CASNENGRGEQFF. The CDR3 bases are TGTGCCAGCAACGAGAATGGGAGGGGTGAGCAGTTCTTC.